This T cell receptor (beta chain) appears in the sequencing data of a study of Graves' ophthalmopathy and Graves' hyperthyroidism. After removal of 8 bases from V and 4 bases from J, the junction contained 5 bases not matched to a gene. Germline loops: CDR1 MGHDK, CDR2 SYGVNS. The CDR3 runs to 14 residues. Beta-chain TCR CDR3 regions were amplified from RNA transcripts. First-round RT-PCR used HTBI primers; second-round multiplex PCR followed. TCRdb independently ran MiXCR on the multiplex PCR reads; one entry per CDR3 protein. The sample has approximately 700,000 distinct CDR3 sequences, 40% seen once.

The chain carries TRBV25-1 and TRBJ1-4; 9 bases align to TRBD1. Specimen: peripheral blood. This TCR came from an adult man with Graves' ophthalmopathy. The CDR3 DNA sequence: TGTGCCAGCCAGGGGGACAGGGATAATGAAAAACTGTTTTTT. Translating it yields CASQGDRDNEKLFF.